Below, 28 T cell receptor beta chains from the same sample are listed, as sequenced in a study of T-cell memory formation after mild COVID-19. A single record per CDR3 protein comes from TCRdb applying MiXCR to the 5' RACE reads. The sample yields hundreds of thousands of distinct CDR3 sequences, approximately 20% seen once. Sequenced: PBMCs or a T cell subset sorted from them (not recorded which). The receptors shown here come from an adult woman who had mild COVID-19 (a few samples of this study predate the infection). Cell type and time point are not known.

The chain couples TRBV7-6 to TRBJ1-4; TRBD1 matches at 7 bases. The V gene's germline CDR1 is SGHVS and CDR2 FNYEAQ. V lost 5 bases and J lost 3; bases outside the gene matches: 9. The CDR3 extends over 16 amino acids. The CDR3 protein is CASSARQGLANEKLFF. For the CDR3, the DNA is TGTGCCAGCAGCGCCCGACAGGGATTGGCTAATGAAAAACTGTTTTTT.

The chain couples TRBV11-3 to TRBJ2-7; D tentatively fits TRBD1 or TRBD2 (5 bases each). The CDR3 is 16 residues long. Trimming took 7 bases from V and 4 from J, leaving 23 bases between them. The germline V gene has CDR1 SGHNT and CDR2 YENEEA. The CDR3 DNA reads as TGTGCCAGCACCCGCCTGGGGGAAGGTAGGGGATACGAGCAGTACTTC. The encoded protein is CASTRLGEGRGYEQYF.

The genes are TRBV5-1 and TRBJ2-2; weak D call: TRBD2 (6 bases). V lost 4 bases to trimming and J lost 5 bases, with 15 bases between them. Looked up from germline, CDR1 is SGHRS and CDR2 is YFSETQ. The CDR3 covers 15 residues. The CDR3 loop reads CASSLQVGGTGELFF. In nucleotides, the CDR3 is TGCGCCAGCAGCCTCCAGGTTGGGGGGACCGGGGAGCTGTTTTTT.

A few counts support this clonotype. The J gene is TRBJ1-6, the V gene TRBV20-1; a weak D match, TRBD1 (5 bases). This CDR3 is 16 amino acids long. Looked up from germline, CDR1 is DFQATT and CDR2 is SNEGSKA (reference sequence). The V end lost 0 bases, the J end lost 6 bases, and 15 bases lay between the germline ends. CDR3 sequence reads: CSARDLKAGLNSPLHF. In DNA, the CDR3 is TGCAGTGCTAGAGATCTGAAGGCGGGGCTTAATTCACCCCTCCACTTT.

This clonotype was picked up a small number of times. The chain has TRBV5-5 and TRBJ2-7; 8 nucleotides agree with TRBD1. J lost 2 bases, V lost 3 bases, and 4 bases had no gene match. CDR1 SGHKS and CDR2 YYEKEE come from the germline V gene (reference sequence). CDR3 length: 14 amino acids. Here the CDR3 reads CASSSWTGTYEQYF. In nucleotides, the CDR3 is TGTGCCAGCAGCTCATGGACAGGGACCTACGAGCAGTACTTC.

The CDR3, as DNA: TGCAGCGTTGATAGCGGGAGGGTGACAGATACGCAGTATTTT. Translated, it gives CSVDSGRVTDTQYF. The J gene is TRBJ2-3, the V gene TRBV29-1, with 11 bases that match TRBD2. Germline lookup yields CDR1 SQVTM and CDR2 ANQGSEA. V gave up 3 bases and J gave up 3 bases; unmatched junction bases: 2. CDR3 size: 14 residues.

The CDR3 spells CASTNDPGQSGYGYTF. CDR3 nucleotide sequence: TGTGCCAGCACGAACGACCCGGGACAGTCGGGCTATGGCTACACCTTC. This chain links TRBV5-5 with TRBJ1-2, with TRBD1 matching over 7 bases. Losses at the gene ends were 6 bases for V and 4 bases for J; bases not matched to a gene: 15. The CDR3 totals 16 residues. Germline V gives CDR1 SGHKS, CDR2 YYEKEE (reference sequence). The full variable domain, rest sourced from reference TRBV5-5 and TRBJ1-2, is DAGVTQSPTHLIKTRGQQVTLRCSPISGHKSVSWYQQVLGQGPQFIFQYYEKEERGRGNFPDRFSARQFPNYSSELNVNALLLGDSALYLCASTNDPGQSGYGYTFGSGTRLTVV.

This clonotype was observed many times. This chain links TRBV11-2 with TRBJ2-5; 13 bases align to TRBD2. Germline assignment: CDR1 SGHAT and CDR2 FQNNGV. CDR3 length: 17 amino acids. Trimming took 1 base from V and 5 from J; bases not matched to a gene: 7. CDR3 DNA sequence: TGTGCCAGCAGCTTAGGAAGGACTAGCGGGGGCGCGGAGACCCAGTACTTC. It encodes CASSLGRTSGGAETQYF.

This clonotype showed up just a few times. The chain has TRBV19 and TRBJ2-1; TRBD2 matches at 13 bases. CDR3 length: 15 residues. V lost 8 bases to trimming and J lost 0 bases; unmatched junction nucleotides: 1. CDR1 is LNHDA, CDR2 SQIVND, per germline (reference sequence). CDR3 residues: CASGTSGASYNEQFF. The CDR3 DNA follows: TGTGCCAGTGGGACTAGCGGGGCCTCCTACAATGAGCAGTTCTTC.

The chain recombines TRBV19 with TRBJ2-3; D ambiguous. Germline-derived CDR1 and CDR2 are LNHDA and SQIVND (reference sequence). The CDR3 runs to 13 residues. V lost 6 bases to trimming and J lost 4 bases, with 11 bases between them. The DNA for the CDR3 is TGTGCCAGTAGGGCAGGTCCGCCAGATACGCAGTATTTT. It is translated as CASRAGPPDTQYF.

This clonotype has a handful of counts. Here the CDR3 DNA reads TGTGCCAGCAGACCGAGGGGGTTTCGAACTGAAGCTTTCTTT. Encoded protein: CASRPRGFRTEAFF. V usage is TRBV7-8 and J usage is TRBJ1-1; the D gene is possibly TRBD1 (6 bases). This CDR3 comprises 14 residues. Germline loops: CDR1 SGHVS, CDR2 FQNEAQ. V was cut by 6 bases and J by 5 bases, with 16 bases left in between.

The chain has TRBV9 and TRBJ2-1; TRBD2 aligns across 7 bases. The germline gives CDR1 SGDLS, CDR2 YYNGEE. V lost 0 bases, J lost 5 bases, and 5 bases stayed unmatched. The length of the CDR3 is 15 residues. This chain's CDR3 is CASSVGSSGNNEQFF. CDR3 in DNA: TGTGCCAGCAGCGTAGGGTCTAGCGGTAACAATGAGCAGTTCTTC.

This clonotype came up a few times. CDR3 bases: TGTGCCAGCAGCGTCCCCGGGCAGGGCGATGGCTACACCTTC. This codes for CASSVPGQGDGYTF. The genes are TRBV9 and TRBJ1-2; tentative D call: TRBD1 (5 bases). The length of the CDR3 is 14 residues. The V end was cut by 2 bases, the J end by 6 bases, with 14 bases between. Germline V CDR1 and CDR2: SGDLS, YYNGEE.

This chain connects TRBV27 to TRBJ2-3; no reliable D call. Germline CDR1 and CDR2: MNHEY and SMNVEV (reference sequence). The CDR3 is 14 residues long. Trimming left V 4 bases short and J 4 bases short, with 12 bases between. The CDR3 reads CASSSLRPADTQYF. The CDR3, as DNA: TGTGCCAGCAGTTCCCTTCGACCCGCAGATACGCAGTATTTT.

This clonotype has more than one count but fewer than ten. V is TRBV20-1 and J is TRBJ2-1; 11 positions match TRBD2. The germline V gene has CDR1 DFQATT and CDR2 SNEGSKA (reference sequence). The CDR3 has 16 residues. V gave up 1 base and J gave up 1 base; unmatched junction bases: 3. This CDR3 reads CSARALAGGSYNEQFF. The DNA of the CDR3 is TGCAGTGCTAGAGCCCTAGCGGGGGGTTCCTACAATGAGCAGTTCTTC.

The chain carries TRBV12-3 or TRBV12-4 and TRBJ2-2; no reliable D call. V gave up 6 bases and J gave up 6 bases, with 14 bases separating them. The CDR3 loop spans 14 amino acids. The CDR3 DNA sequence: TGTGCCAGCAGCCGGTCCCCCAATTCCGGGGAGCTGTTTTTT. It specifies CASSRSPNSGELFF.

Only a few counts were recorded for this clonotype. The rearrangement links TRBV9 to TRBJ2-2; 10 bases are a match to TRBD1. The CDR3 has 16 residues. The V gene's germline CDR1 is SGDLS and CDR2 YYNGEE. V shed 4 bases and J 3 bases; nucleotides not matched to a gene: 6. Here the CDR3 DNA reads TGTGCCAGCAGCAAGCGGACAGGGGGTCACACCGGGGAGCTGTTTTTT. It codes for CASSKRTGGHTGELFF.

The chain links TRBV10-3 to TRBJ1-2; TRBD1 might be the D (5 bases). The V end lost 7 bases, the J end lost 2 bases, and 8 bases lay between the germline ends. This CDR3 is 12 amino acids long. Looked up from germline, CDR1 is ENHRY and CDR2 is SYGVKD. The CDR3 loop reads CAITGTNYGYTF. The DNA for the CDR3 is TGTGCCATCACCGGGACCAACTATGGCTACACCTTC.

The CDR3 loop reads CASSLAGREGPLFEQYF. Written as DNA, the CDR3 is TGTGCCAGCAGCTTAGCAGGCCGGGAGGGCCCTTTGTTTGAGCAGTACTTC. The gene calls are TRBV11-3 and TRBJ2-7; 8 nucleotides match TRBD2. From germline, CDR1 is SGHNT and CDR2 YENEEA. This CDR3 has 17 residues. V shed 1 base, J shed 7 bases, and the junction held 15 bases outside the gene matches.

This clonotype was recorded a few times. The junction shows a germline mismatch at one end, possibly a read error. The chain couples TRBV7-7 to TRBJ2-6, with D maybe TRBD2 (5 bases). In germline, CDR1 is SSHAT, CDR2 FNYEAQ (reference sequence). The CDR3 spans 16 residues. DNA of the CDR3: TGTGCTAGCAGCTTAGCGCCCGGGGCTGGGGCCAACGTCCTGACTTTC. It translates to CASSLAPGAGANVLTF. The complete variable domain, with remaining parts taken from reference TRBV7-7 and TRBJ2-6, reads GAGVSQSPRYKVTKRGQDVTLRCDPISSHATLYWYQQALGQGPEFLTYFNYEAQPDKSGLPSDRFSAERPEGSISTLTIQRTEQRDSAMYRCASSLAPGAGANVLTFGAGSRLTVL.

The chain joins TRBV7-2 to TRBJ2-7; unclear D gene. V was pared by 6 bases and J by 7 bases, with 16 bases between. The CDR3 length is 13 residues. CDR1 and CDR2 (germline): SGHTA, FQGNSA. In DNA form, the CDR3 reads TGTGCCAGCAGAATCGGAATAGCAAGGGAGCAGTACTTC. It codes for CASRIGIAREQYF.

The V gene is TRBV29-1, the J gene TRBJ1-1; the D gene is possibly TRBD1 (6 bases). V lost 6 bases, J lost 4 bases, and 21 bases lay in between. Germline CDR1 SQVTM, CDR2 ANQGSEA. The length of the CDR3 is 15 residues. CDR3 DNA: TGCAGCGTACAGGGCGGCGGGAACGGGGGCACTGAAGCTTTCTTT. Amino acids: CSVQGGGNGGTEAFF.

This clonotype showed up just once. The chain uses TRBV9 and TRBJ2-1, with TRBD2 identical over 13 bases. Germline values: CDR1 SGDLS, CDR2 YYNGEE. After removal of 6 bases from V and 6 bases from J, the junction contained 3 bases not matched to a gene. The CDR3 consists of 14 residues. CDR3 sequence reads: CASTRTSGSNEQFF. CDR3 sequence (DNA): TGTGCCAGCACTCGGACTAGCGGGAGCAATGAGCAGTTCTTC.

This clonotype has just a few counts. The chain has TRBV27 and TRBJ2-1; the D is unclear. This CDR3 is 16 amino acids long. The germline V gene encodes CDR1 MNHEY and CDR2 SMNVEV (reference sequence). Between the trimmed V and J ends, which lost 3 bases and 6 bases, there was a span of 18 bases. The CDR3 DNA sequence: TGTGCCAGCAGTTTGGTCATGGGCGCTTTGGGCAATGAGCAGTTCTTC. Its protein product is CASSLVMGALGNEQFF.

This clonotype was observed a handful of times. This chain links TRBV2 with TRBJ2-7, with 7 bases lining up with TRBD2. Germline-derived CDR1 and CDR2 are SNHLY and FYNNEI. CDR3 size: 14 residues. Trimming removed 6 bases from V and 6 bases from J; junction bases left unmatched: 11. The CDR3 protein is CASRGGLQRIEQYF. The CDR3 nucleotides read TGTGCCAGCAGGGGGGGACTACAAAGAATCGAGCAGTACTTC.

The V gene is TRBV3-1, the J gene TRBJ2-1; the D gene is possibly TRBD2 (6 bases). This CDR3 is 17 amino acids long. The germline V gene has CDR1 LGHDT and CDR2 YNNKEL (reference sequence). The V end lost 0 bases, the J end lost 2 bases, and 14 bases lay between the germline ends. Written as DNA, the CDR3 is TGTGCCAGCAGCCAAGATAGTCAGGGAGGACCCTACAATGAGCAGTTCTTC. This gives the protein CASSQDSQGGPYNEQFF.

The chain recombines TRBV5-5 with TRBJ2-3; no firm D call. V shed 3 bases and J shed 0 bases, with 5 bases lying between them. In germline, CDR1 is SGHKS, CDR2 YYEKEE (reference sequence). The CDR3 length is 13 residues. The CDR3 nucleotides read TGTGCCAGCAGCTATCCTAGCACAGATACGCAGTATTTT. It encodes CASSYPSTDTQYF.

CDR3 sequence (DNA): TGTGCCACCGGATGGGGGAGCGAGCAGTACTTC. Amino acid sequence: CATGWGSEQYF. This rearrangement joins TRBV24-1 to TRBJ2-7; perhaps D is TRBD1 or TRBD2 (5 bases each). CDR1 KGHDR and CDR2 SFDVKD come from the germline V gene. The germline V and J ends were trimmed by 9 bases and 6 bases, with 11 bases remaining between them. The CDR3 spans 11 residues.